This T cell receptor (beta chain) came from a study of cytomegalovirus exposure and HLA in healthy donors. For the study at large: Earlier work reported about 110 million unique TCR beta sequences from about 170 million T cells.

CDR3 length: 16 residues. V shed 1 base, J shed 8 bases, and the junction held 8 bases outside the gene matches. CDR1 is SGHDT and CDR2 is YYEEEE in the germline V gene. The PCR ran on 60 Vbeta and 13 Jbeta primers. This table comes from immunoSEQ multiplex PCR, and its TCRdb copy is limited to in-frame clones, with some not included. The table counts about 140,000 clones; roughly 2% lies in the top ten. J is TRBJ1-4 and V is TRBV5-6, with 10 bases aligning to TRBD1. The origin of this receptor is a woman aged 18-35 years in good health and CMV-seronegative. The sequenced material came from PBMCs. The CDR3 here is CASSLRLGTGVEKLFF. CDR3 DNA sequence: TGTGCCAGCAGCTTGCGTCTGGGGACAGGGGTAGAAAAACTGTTTTTT.